The present entry profiles one T cell receptor beta chain with its context. The antigen is unknown. The primer mix had 60 Vbeta and 13 Jbeta primers. Repertoires were generated with immunoSEQ multiplex PCR, while TCRdb's copy carries only in-frame clones and drops some. The sample lists roughly 100,000 clones; 65% to 80% were seen once. The CDR3 is 15 residues long. This specimen comes from a study of cytomegalovirus exposure and HLA in healthy donors. Study results and limitations: Later, an analysis found that common viral pathogens appeared to be linked with several of the most significant clusters.

The source of this sequence is a woman in her 50s in good health and CMV-seropositive. The rearrangement joins TRBV21-1 to TRBJ2-7; the D call in the table, TRBD2, was not verified against the DNA. TRBV21-1 is a pseudogene locus. Material: PBMCs. The CDR3 here is CASPISTLSWYEQYF. The CDR3 nucleotides read TGTGCCAGCCCAATCTCTACCCTTTCCTGGTACGAGCAGTACTTC.